One T cell receptor beta chain is described in this entry. This sample was taken from a study of blood T cell repertoires in COVID-19. Study as a whole: Some COVID-19 samples were acute and others convalescent; all came from the United States, Italy and Spain.

Per the authors' pipeline: Estimation of nucleated cell counts was performed using reference gene primer amplification. Profiled with immunoSEQ multiplex PCR; TCRdb holds only in-frame clones, not every one. Clone size and the V and J calls come from that table; the DNA yielded D and trimming. Of about 130,000 clones in the sample, 65% to 90% were seen once. Per germline, CDR1 LNHDA and CDR2 SQIVND (reference sequence). The V gene lost 3 bases and the J gene lost 4 bases, with 8 bases spanning the gap. The CDR3 has 13 amino acids. Sequencing was performed on peripheral blood. The chain couples TRBV19 to TRBJ2-3; D possibly corresponds to TRBD2 (5 bases). This sequence was found in a woman older than 75 with acute or convalescent COVID-19. Here the CDR3 reads CASSISGADTQYF. In nucleotides, the CDR3 is TGTGCCAGTAGTATCTCCGGGGCAGATACGCAGTATTTT.